This T cell receptor (beta chain) was identified in a study of identical twins. Study-wide findings and caveats: Researchers caution that invariant MAIT and iNKT cells could partly confound zero-insertion analyses.

TCRdb re-derived calls from the 5' RACE reads in MiXCR, one entry per CDR3 protein. This table has roughly 190,000 distinct CDR3 sequences, about 15% appearing once. J gave up 2 bases and V 3 bases, and 2 bases lay outside the gene matches. The germline V gene encodes CDR1 SGHNT and CDR2 YENEEA. The CDR3 contains 15 residues. This clonotype was observed a few times. Its antigen is unknown. These same records also appear under a second study, on T cells expressing NK-cell markers. That investigation notes: Seven of eight sequenced donors tested HCMV-seropositive; one tested seronegative.

The sequence was obtained from a woman between 18 and 29 years old in good health. Sequencing was done on a sample of CD8+ T cells sorted from blood. The genes are TRBV11-3 and TRBJ2-1, with 9 bases aligning to TRBD2. DNA for the CDR3: TGTGCCAGCAGCTTTGGCGGGGGGGCCTACAATGAGCAGTTCTTC. It is translated as CASSFGGGAYNEQFF.